What follows is one TCR beta chain and its context. The sample is drawn from a study of blood T cell repertoires in COVID-19. The wider study: There were acute and convalescent COVID-19 samples, and they came from the United States, Italy and Spain. T cells, B-cell-depleted T cells, or PBMCs provided the cDNA or gDNA that served as material.

CDR1 and CDR2 from the germline V gene are LNHDA and SQIVND (reference sequence). The CDR3 runs to 15 residues. The V and J ends lost 3 bases and 0 bases respectively, with 9 bases between them. Study processing details: Quantification of nucleated cells was approximated via reference gene primer amplification. Assay used: immunoSEQ multiplex PCR; TCRdb lists only in-frame clones, some missing. Clone size and the V and J calls come from that table; the DNA yielded D and trimming. The sample lists about 400,000 clones; 80% to 90% were seen once. Material: peripheral blood. The gene calls are TRBV19 and TRBJ1-3; possibly TRBD1 for D (5 bases). The receptor comes from a woman between 25 and 40 years old with active or convalescent COVID-19. The CDR3 sequence: CASSIQGHSGNTIYF. CDR3 sequence (DNA): TGTGCCAGTAGTATCCAGGGCCACTCTGGAAACACCATATATTTT.